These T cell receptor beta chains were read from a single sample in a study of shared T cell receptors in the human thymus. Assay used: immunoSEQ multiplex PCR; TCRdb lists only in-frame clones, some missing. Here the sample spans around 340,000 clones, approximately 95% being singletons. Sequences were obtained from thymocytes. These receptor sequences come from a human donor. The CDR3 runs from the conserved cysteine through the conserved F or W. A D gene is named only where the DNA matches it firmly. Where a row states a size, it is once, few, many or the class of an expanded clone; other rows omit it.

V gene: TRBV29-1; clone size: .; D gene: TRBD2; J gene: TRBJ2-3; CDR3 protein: CSVVPAGVLNTQYF; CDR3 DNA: TGCAGCGTTGTGCCAGCGGGAGTTTTGAATACGCAGTATTTT
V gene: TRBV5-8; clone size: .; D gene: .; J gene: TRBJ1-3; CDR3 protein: CASSFPGGAGNTIYF; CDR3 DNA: TGTGCCAGCAGCTTTCCAGGAGGGGCTGGAAACACCATATATTTT
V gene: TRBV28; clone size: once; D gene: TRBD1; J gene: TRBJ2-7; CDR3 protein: CASSFFRTGFEQYF; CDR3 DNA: TGTGCCAGCAGTTTCTTTAGGACAGGTTTCGAGCAGTACTTC
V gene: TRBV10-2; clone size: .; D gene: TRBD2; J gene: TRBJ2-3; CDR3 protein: CASRPGRRTSGTSYLTDTQYF; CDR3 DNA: TGCGCCAGCAGACCGGGACGGAGGACTAGCGGGACGTCTTACCTCACAGATACGCAGTATTTT
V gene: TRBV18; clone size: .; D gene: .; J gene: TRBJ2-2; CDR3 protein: CASSPPGRTVRTGELFF; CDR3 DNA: TGTGCCAGCTCACCACCGGGAAGGACGGTCCGAACCGGGGAGCTGTTTTTT
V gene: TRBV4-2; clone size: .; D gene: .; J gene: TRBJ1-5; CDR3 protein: CASSQEQGYNQPQHF; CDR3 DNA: TGTGCCAGCAGCCAAGAGCAGGGTTACAATCAGCCCCAGCATTTT
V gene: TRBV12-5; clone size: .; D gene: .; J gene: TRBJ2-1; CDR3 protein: CASGLGVSPTNEQFF; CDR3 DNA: TGTGCTAGTGGTTTGGGGGTCTCCCCCACGAATGAGCAGTTCTTC
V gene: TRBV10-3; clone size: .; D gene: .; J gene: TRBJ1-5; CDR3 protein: CAIGPRGSNQPQHF; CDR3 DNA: TGTGCCATCGGCCCCAGGGGAAGCAATCAGCCCCAGCATTTT
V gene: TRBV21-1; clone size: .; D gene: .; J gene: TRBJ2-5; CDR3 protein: CASSKGPPEGPETQYF; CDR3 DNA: TGTGCCAGCAGCAAAGGGCCCCCGGAGGGCCCGGAGACCCAGTACTTC
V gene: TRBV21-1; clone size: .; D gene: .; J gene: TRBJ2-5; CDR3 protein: CASSKDGAGVMKTQYF; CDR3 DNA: TGTGCCAGCAGCAAAGACGGAGCGGGAGTGATGAAGACCCAGTACTTC
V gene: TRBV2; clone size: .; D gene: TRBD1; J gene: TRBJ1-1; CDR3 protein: CANTGQGNTEAFF; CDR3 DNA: TGTGCCAACACGGGACAGGGGAACACTGAAGCTTTCTTT
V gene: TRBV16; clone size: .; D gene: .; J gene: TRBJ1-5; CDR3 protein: CASSQLTGEVIANQPQHF; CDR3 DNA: TGTGCCAGCAGCCAATTGACGGGGGAAGTAATAGCAAATCAGCCCCAGCATTTT
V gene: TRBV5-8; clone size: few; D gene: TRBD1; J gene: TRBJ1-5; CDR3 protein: CASSLAYIRTGGDQPQHF; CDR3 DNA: TGTGCCAGCAGCTTGGCCTATATCAGGACAGGGGGGGATCAGCCCCAGCATTTT
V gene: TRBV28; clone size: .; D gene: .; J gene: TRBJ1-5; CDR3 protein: CASSPRGGPKDQPQHF; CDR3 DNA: TGTGCCAGCAGCCCACGGGGGGGTCCAAAAGATCAGCCCCAGCATTTT
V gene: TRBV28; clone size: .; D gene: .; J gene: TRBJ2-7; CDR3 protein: CASSLRAERGYEQYF; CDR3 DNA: TGTGCCAGCAGTTTACGTGCAGAGAGAGGCTACGAGCAGTACTTC
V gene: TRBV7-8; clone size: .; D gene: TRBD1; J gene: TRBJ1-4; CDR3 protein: CASSPVPGQGTNEKLFF; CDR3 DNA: TGTGCCAGCAGCCCTGTCCCGGGACAGGGAACAAATGAAAAACTGTTTTTT
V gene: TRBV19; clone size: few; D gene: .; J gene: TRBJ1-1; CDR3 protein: CASSEGENTEAFF; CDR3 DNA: TGTGCCAGTAGTGAGGGGGAAAACACTGAAGCTTTCTTT
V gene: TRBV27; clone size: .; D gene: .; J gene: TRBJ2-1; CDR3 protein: CASSSNWGRYNEQFF; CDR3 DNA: TGTGCCAGCAGTTCAAATTGGGGGCGCTACAATGAGCAGTTCTTC
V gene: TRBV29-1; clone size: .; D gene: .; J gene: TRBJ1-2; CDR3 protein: CSVGRPYGYTF; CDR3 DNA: TGCAGCGTTGGGCGGCCTTATGGCTACACCTTC
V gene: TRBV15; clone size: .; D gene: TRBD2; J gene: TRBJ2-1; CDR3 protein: CATSRALAGARNEQFF; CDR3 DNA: TGTGCCACTAGCAGAGCACTCGCGGGAGCAAGAAATGAGCAGTTCTTC
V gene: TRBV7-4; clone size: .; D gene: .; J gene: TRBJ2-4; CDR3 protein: CASSLSDWGRLGIQYF; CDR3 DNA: TGTGCCAGCAGCTTGAGCGACTGGGGGAGACTTGGCATTCAGTACTTC
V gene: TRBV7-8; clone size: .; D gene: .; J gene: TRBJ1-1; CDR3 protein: CASSLAWTGLNTEAFF; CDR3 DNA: TGTGCCAGCAGCCTCGCCTGGACGGGCCTGAACACTGAAGCTTTCTTT
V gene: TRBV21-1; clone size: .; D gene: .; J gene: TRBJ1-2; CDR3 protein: CASIKRTGQSKGGYTF; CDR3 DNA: TGTGCCAGCATTAAAAGGACAGGGCAGAGCAAGGGGGGCTACACCTTC
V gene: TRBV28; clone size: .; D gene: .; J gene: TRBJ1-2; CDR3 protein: CASTLQGSGDYGYTF; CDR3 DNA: TGTGCCAGCACCCTCCAAGGTAGTGGGGACTATGGCTACACCTTC
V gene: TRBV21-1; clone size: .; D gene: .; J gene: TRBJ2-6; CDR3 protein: CASSKQGRYSSGANVLTF; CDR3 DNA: TGTGCCAGCAGCAAACAGGGACGGTACAGCTCTGGGGCCAACGTCCTGACTTTC
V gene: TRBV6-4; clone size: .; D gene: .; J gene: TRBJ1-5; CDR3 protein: CASSAGSGDQPQHF; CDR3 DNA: TGTGCCAGCAGCGCAGGATCAGGGGATCAGCCCCAGCATTTT
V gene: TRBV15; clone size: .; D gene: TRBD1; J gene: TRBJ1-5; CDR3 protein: CATSASAGQGENQPQHF; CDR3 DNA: TGTGCCACCAGCGCCAGTGCTGGACAGGGGGAAAATCAGCCCCAGCATTTT
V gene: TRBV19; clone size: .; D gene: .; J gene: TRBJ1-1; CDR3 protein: CASRMERNTEAFF; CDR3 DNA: TGTGCCAGTAGGATGGAGAGAAACACTGAAGCTTTCTTT
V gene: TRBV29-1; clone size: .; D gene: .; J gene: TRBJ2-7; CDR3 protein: CSVKAFLPWEEQYF; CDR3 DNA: TGCAGCGTTAAGGCATTTTTGCCCTGGGAGGAGCAGTACTTC
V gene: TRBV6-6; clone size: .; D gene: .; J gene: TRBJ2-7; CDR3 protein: CASSSFRDPPYEQYF; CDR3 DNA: TGTGCCAGCAGTTCCTTTAGGGACCCACCCTACGAGCAGTACTTC
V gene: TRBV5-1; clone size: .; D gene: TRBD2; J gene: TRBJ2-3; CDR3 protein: CASSSTGTSGDTQYF; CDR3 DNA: TGCGCCAGCAGCTCCACCGGGACTAGCGGAGATACGCAGTATTTT
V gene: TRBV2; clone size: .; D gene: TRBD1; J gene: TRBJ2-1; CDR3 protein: CASSEWGTGENEQFF; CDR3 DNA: TGTGCCAGCAGTGAATGGGGGACAGGGGAGAATGAGCAGTTCTTC
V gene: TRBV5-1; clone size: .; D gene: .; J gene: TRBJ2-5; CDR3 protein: CASGKGTLQETQYF; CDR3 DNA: TGCGCCAGCGGAAAGGGGACACTCCAAGAGACCCAGTACTTC
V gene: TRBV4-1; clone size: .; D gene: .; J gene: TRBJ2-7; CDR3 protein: CASSQPPEGYEQYF; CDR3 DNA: TGCGCCAGCAGCCAACCGCCCGAGGGCTACGAGCAGTACTTC
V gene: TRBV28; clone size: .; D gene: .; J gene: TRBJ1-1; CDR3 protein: CASSQREGRDTEAFF; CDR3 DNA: TGTGCCAGCAGTCAAAGGGAGGGTCGGGACACTGAAGCTTTCTTT
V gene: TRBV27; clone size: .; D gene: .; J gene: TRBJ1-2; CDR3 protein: CASNRGGEVFNYGYTF; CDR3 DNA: TGTGCCAGCAATCGGGGTGGGGAGGTTTTTAACTATGGCTACACCTTC
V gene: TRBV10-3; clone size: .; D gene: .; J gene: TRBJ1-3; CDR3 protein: CAIRGPQGNTIYF; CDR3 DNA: TGTGCCATCAGGGGGCCACAAGGAAACACCATATATTTT
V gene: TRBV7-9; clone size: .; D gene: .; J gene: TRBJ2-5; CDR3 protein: CASRSGTYPKQETQYF; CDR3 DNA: TGTGCCAGCAGGTCCGGGACGTACCCGAAACAAGAGACCCAGTACTTC
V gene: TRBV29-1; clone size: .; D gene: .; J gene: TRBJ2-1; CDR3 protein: CSVEMGLGYNEQFF; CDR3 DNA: TGCAGCGTTGAAATGGGACTGGGCTACAATGAGCAGTTCTTC
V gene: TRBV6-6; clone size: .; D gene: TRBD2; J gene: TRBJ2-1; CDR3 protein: CASTRLAGAYNEQFF; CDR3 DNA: TGTGCCAGCACCCGACTAGCGGGAGCCTACAATGAGCAGTTCTTC
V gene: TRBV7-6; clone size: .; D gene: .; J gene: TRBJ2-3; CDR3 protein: CASSLVAATDTQYF; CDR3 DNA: TGTGCCAGCAGCTTAGTAGCAGCAACAGATACGCAGTATTTT
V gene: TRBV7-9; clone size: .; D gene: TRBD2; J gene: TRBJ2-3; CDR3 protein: CASSPRLAGVLDTQYF; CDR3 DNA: TGTGCCAGCAGCCCCAGACTAGCGGGAGTGTTGGATACGCAGTATTTT
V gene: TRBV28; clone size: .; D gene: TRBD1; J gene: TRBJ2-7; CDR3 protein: CASRPGTGGYEQYF; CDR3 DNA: TGTGCCAGCAGACCCGGGACAGGGGGCTACGAGCAGTACTTC
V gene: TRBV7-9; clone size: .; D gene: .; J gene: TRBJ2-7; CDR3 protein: CASSASGTVNYEQYF; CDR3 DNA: TGTGCCAGCAGCGCCTCCGGGACGGTAAACTACGAGCAGTACTTC
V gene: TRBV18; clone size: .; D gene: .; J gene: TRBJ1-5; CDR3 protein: CASSPFRRRDVPQHF; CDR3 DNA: TGTGCCAGCTCACCATTCCGGAGGAGGGATGTGCCCCAGCATTTT
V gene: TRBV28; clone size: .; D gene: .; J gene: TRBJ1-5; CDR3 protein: CASKKSPAGDHHQPQHF; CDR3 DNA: TGTGCCAGCAAAAAATCCCCGGCAGGCGACCACCATCAGCCCCAGCATTTT
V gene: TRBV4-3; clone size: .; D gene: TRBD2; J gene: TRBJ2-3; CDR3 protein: CASSQDLASGRETDTQYF; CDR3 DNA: TGCGCCAGCAGCCAAGATTTGGCTAGCGGGAGGGAAACAGATACGCAGTATTTT
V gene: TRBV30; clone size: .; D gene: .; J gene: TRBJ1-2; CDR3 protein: CACRAHRYYHGYTF; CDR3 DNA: TGTGCCTGCAGGGCTCATAGGTACTACCATGGCTACACCTTC
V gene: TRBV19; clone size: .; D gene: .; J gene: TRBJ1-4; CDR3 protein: CASSAGPIEAEKLFF; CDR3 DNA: TGTGCCAGTAGTGCCGGACCTATCGAGGCGGAAAAACTGTTTTTT
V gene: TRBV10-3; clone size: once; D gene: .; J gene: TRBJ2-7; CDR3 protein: CAIKRHRMIYEQYF; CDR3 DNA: TGTGCCATCAAGAGACACCGGATGATCTACGAGCAGTACTTC
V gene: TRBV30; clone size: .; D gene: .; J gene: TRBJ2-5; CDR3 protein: CAWSASDFCLGETQYF; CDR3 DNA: TGTGCCTGGAGTGCCAGTGACTTTTGTTTAGGGGAGACCCAGTACTTC
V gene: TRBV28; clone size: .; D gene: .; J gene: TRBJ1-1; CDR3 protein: CASTLPTEVGGEAFF; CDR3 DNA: TGTGCCAGCACCTTACCGACGGAGGTGGGGGGTGAAGCTTTCTTT
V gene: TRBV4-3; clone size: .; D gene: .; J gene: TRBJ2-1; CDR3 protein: CASSQAWASSYNEQFF; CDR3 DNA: TGCGCCAGCAGCCAAGCTTGGGCGAGCTCCTACAATGAGCAGTTCTTC
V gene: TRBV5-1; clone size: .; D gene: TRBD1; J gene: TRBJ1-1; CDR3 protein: CASSRGQPNTEAFF; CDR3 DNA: TGCGCCAGCAGCCGGGGACAGCCGAACACTGAAGCTTTCTTT
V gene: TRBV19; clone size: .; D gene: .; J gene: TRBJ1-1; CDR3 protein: CASSFTENTEAFF; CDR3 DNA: TGTGCCAGTAGCTTTACAGAGAACACTGAAGCTTTCTTT
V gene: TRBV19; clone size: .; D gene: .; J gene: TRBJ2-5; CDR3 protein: CASSYGRGETQYF; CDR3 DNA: TGTGCCAGTAGTTATGGGAGAGGGGAGACCCAGTACTTC